These 26 T cell receptor beta chains originate from one sample sequenced in a study of cytomegalovirus exposure and HLA in healthy donors. Researchers ran the PCR with 60 Vbeta and 13 Jbeta primers. This table comes from immunoSEQ multiplex PCR, and its TCRdb copy is limited to in-frame clones, with some not included. The table shows some 150,000 clones, with about 80% occurring only once. Specimen: PBMCs. These receptors were collected from a man aged 25-40 years in good health and CMV-seropositive.

The chain is built from TRBV6-4 and TRBJ2-3; TRBD2 agrees at 8 bases. Trimming cost V 4 bases and J 4 bases; bases outside gene matches: 7. Germline V gene data show CDR1 as MRHNA and CDR2 as SNTAGT. CDR3 length: 15 amino acids. CDR3 in DNA: TGTGCCAGCAGTGTCTCGGGGGGGCGCGCAGATACGCAGTATTTT. Encoded protein: CASSVSGGRADTQYF.

The chain carries TRBV11-2 and TRBJ2-3, with unresolved D. The CDR3 is made up of 14 amino acids. The V and J ends lost 1 base and 11 bases respectively, with 16 bases between them. Germline V gene lookup returns CDR1 SGHAT and CDR2 FQNNGV. CDR3 in amino acids: CASSLVVATEEQYF. CDR3 sequence (DNA): TGTGCCAGCAGCTTAGTCGTGGCGACTGAGGAGCAGTATTTT.

V usage is TRBV7-9 and J usage is TRBJ2-1; a weak D match, TRBD1 (5 bases). Per the germline V gene, CDR1 is SEHNR and CDR2 is FQNEAQ (reference sequence). This CDR3 is built from 12 residues. Trimming removed 5 bases from V and 9 bases from J, with 11 bases in between. The CDR3 DNA is TGTGCCAGCAGCCTTACAGGCGTTGAGCAGTTCTTC. This codes for CASSLTGVEQFF.

The CDR3 protein is CASSRTLAGGRDEQFF. As DNA, the CDR3 is TGCGCCAGCAGCCGTACCTTAGCGGGGGGGCGCGATGAGCAGTTCTTC. The rearrangement links TRBV5-1 to TRBJ2-1; 11 bases are shared with TRBD2. CDR1 is SGHRS and CDR2 is YFSETQ in the germline V gene. V gave up 4 bases and J gave up 8 bases; unmatched junction bases: 11. The CDR3 runs to 16 residues.

This clone has more than one count but fewer than ten. As DNA, the CDR3 is TGTGCCAGCAGCTTGGAACTAGCGGGGGACACCGGGGAGCTGTTTTTT. This gives the protein CASSLELAGDTGELFF. The chain carries TRBV5-6 and TRBJ2-2, with TRBD2 matching over 11 bases. The CDR3 length is 16 residues. Germline V gene data show CDR1 as SGHDT and CDR2 as YYEEEE. After removal of 0 bases from V and 3 bases from J, the junction contained 1 base not matched to a gene.

This chain links TRBV5-6 with TRBJ2-3; D unresolved. The CDR3 extends over 15 amino acids. The germline V and J ends were trimmed by 1 base and 2 bases, with 11 bases remaining between them. Germline loops: CDR1 SGHDT, CDR2 YYEEEE. The CDR3, as DNA: TGTGCCAGCAGCTTGAAGGCACAGTTCACAGATACGCAGTATTTT. Translating it yields CASSLKAQFTDTQYF.

The gene calls are TRBV18 and TRBJ1-4; TRBD1 might be the D (6 bases). This CDR3 contains 15 residues. CDR1 is KGHSH and CDR2 is LQKENI in the germline V gene. V was shortened by 3 bases and J by 5 bases, with 13 bases between the two germline ends. The CDR3 coding sequence is TGTGCCAGCTCACCGCCGGACAGCCAAAATGAAAAACTGTTTTTT. Translating gives CASSPPDSQNEKLFF. The variable domain in full, with the rest retrieved from reference TRBV18 and TRBJ1-4, is NAGVMQNPRHLVRRRGQEARLRCSPMKGHSHVYWYRQLPEEGLKFMVYLQKENIIDESGMPKERFSAEFPKEGPSILRIQQVVRGDSAAYFCASSPPDSQNEKLFFGSGTQLSVL.

The chain employs TRBV19 and TRBJ2-7; the match to TRBD2 covers 10 bases. V lost 4 bases, J lost 0 bases, and 3 bases stayed unmatched. Germline CDR1 reads LNHDA; CDR2 reads SQIVND (reference sequence). The CDR3 runs 15 residues. CDR3 loop: CASSKSSGSSYEQYF. Here the CDR3 DNA reads TGTGCCAGTAGTAAGTCTAGCGGGAGCTCCTACGAGCAGTACTTC.

The DNA for the CDR3 is TGTGCCAGTACCCTAGGGGGGGCCAATGAGCAGTTCTTC. Translation: CASTLGGANEQFF. The chain has TRBV19 and TRBJ2-1; D is possibly TRBD2 (7 bases). Germline CDR1 LNHDA, CDR2 SQIVND (reference sequence). The CDR3 has 13 amino acids. The ends were cut back, 7 bases at V and 6 bases at J, with 13 bases in the middle.

The chain uses TRBV6-5 and TRBJ2-2; tentatively, D is TRBD1 (5 bases). The CDR3 is 14 amino acids. Germline assignment: CDR1 MNHEY and CDR2 SVGAGI. V was clipped by 6 bases and J by 5 bases, with 13 bases between them. The CDR3 region has the DNA TGTGCCAGCAGATTTCAGGGATATACCGGGGAGCTGTTTTTT. Its protein is CASRFQGYTGELFF.

The chain carries TRBV7-3 and TRBJ1-2, with TRBD1 matching over 9 bases. Germline CDR1 and CDR2: SGHTA and FQGTGA. CDR3 size: 13 residues. Trimming took 5 bases from V and 4 from J; bases not matched to a gene: 2. The CDR3 here is CASSGDRVYGYTF. Here the CDR3 DNA reads TGTGCCAGCAGCGGGGACAGGGTCTATGGCTACACCTTC.

The chain uses TRBV5-4 and TRBJ1-2; a possible D gene is TRBD1 (6 bases). V was shortened by 6 bases and J by 4 bases, with 13 bases between the two germline ends. This CDR3 is 13 amino acids long. The germline V gene has CDR1 SGHNT and CDR2 YYREEE (reference sequence). CDR3 DNA: TGTGCCAGCAACACCGACAGGAGCTATGGCTACACCTTC. It specifies CASNTDRSYGYTF.

The rearrangement joins TRBV19 to TRBJ2-1; weak D call: TRBD2 (5 bases). The CDR3 sequence is 15 residues long. Trimming took 5 bases from V and 0 from J, leaving 11 bases between them. The V gene's germline CDR1 is LNHDA and CDR2 SQIVND (reference sequence). The CDR3 DNA reads as TGTGCCAGTAGTGTGAGCGGAGACTCCTACAATGAGCAGTTCTTC. It is translated as CASSVSGDSYNEQFF.

This clone has a single count. The chain carries TRBV6-6 and TRBJ1-3; 8 bases fit TRBD1. The CDR3 has 16 residues. Germline loops: CDR1 MNHNY, CDR2 SVGAGI (reference sequence). Losses at the gene ends were 5 bases for V and 0 bases for J; bases not matched to a gene: 6. In DNA, the CDR3 is TGTGCCAGCAGTAATGGACAGGGCCTCTCTGGAAACACCATATATTTT. The encoded protein is CASSNGQGLSGNTIYF.

As DNA, the CDR3 is TGTGCCAGCAGTGAAAACCTAGCAGGAACACCCACAGATACGCAGTATTTT. It specifies CASSENLAGTPTDTQYF. V and J are TRBV6-1 and TRBJ2-3; a weak D match, TRBD2 (5 bases). This CDR3 is built from 17 residues. Germline V gives CDR1 MNHNS, CDR2 SASEGT. V lost 2 bases and J 2 bases, leaving 17 bases between the germline ends.

The sample holds a few counts of this clone. The CDR3 sequence is CASSENAGKEAFF. The CDR3 DNA is TGTGCCAGCAGTGAAAACGCAGGGAAAGAAGCTTTCTTT. This chain connects TRBV2 to TRBJ1-1, with D possibly being TRBD1 (5 bases). CDR3 length equals 13 residues. Germline V gene data show CDR1 as SNHLY and CDR2 as FYNNEI. V dropped 2 bases and J dropped 8 bases, with 12 bases sitting between them.

The chain combines TRBV27 with TRBJ2-7; TRBD2 agrees at 12 bases. The CDR3 spans 14 residues. CDR1 and CDR2 (germline): MNHEY, SMNVEV (reference sequence). The ends lost 4 bases at V and 7 bases at J; junction bases unmatched: 5. CDR3 in DNA: TGTGCCAGCAGTTCAACTAGCGGGGGGCTAGAGCAGTACTTC. It encodes CASSSTSGGLEQYF.

J is TRBJ1-1 and V is TRBV10-2, with D unresolved. The germline V and J ends were trimmed by 2 bases and 6 bases, with 7 bases remaining between them. Germline V gene data show CDR1 as WSHSY and CDR2 as SAAADI. This CDR3 comprises 12 residues. The CDR3 loop reads CASSEVRSEAFF. CDR3 nucleotide sequence: TGCGCCAGCAGTGAGGTTCGGTCTGAAGCTTTCTTT.

The chain uses TRBV10-3 and TRBJ1-2, with 7 bases fitting TRBD1. The CDR3 consists of 15 residues. The trim removed 3 bases at V and 8 bases at J, leaving 12 bases unmatched. CDR1 is ENHRY and CDR2 is SYGVKD in the germline V gene. The CDR3 loop reads CAISDLDRHAGGYTF. For the CDR3, the DNA is TGTGCCATCAGTGACCTGGACAGGCACGCCGGGGGCTACACCTTC.

The chain employs TRBV7-9 and TRBJ2-7; D is perhaps TRBD1 (5 bases). This CDR3 spans 14 amino acids. The V gene lost 5 bases and the J gene lost 4 bases, with 15 bases spanning the gap. Germline lookup yields CDR1 SEHNR and CDR2 FQNEAQ (reference sequence). CDR3 bases: TGTGCCAGCAGCCCCGTCAACCAGGGTTACGAGCAGTACTTC. This translates into CASSPVNQGYEQYF.

This clone was recorded once. This chain joins TRBV29-1 and TRBJ2-3; D is unclear. Germline-derived CDR1 and CDR2 are SQVTM and ANQGSEA. Trimming stripped 5 bases from V and 1 base from J, with 7 bases between. The CDR3 has 12 amino acids. The CDR3 bases are TGCAGCGTTCTTCGGGGCACAGATACGCAGTATTTT. This gives the protein CSVLRGTDTQYF.

The rearrangement links TRBV4-1 to TRBJ1-2; D is uncertain. The germline V gene encodes CDR1 MGHRA and CDR2 YSYEKL. CDR3 size: 14 residues. V dropped 6 bases and J dropped 3 bases, with 14 bases sitting between them. Here the CDR3 reads CASSLDGGDYGYTF. The CDR3 coding sequence is TGCGCCAGCAGTCTAGACGGCGGAGACTATGGCTACACCTTC.

The V and J genes are TRBV18 and TRBJ2-3, with 8 bases that match TRBD2. Germline CDR1 is KGHSH and CDR2 is LQKENI. V dropped 1 base and J dropped 0; count of bases not matched to a gene: 3. The CDR3 consists of 16 residues. For the CDR3, the DNA is TGTGCCAGCTCACCACAAGCGGGGGAGAGCACAGATACGCAGTATTTT. Its protein is CASSPQAGESTDTQYF. Together with reference TRBV18 and TRBJ2-3, the CDR3 gives the full variable domain: NAGVMQNPRHLVRRRGQEARLRCSPMKGHSHVYWYRQLPEEGLKFMVYLQKENIIDESGMPKERFSAEFPKEGPSILRIQQVVRGDSAAYFCASSPQAGESTDTQYFGPGTRLTVL.

A single count supports this clone. As DNA, the CDR3 is TGTGCCATCAGTGAACAGGGGGTGGGGAACACTGAAGCTTTCTTT. This sequence encodes CAISEQGVGNTEAFF. This chain connects TRBV10-3 to TRBJ1-1; 8 bases align to TRBD1. This CDR3 comprises 15 residues. The germline V gene encodes CDR1 ENHRY and CDR2 SYGVKD. Trimming at V came to 3 bases and at J to 1 base, leaving 4 bases not matched to a gene.

The gene calls are TRBV2 and TRBJ1-4, with 11 bases fitting TRBD1. The trim removed 2 bases at V and 5 bases at J, leaving 1 base unmatched. The CDR3 length is 15 residues. Germline CDR1 reads SNHLY; CDR2 reads FYNNEI. The CDR3 region has the DNA TGTGCCAGCAGTGAAAGGGACAGGGGGAATGAAAAACTGTTTTTT. Its protein is CASSERDRGNEKLFF.

This clone was observed a few times. The gene calls are TRBV5-8 and TRBJ1-5; 8 bases map to TRBD1. The J segment lost 7 bases and the V segment lost 5 bases, leaving 8 bases of the junction unmatched. From germline, CDR1 is SGHTS and CDR2 YDEGEE. The CDR3 has 14 residues. Here the CDR3 reads CASSQDRGIQPQHF. In DNA, the CDR3 is TGTGCCAGCAGTCAAGACAGGGGCATCCAGCCCCAGCATTTT. Complete variable domain (other parts from reference TRBV5-8 and TRBJ1-5): EAGVTQSPTHLIKTRGQQATLRCSPISGHTSVYWYQQALGLGLQFLLWYDEGEERNRGNFPPRFSGRQFPNYSSELNVNALELEDSALYLCASSQDRGIQPQHFGDGTRLSIL.